The rows below give T cell receptor beta chains drawn from one sample of a study of blood T cell repertoires in COVID-19. Profiled with immunoSEQ multiplex PCR; TCRdb holds only in-frame clones, not every one. The data hold about 190,000 clones, with 70% to 85% observed a single time. Specimen: peripheral blood. The receptors derive from a man aged 45 to 65 who had recovered from COVID-19. Each CDR3 is given with its conserved first and last residue. Clone size is stated in some rows and not others, as once, few, many or a class when expanded.

clone size	V gene	J gene	CDR3 protein
once	TRBV2	TRBJ2-7	CASRGGLAGVGEQYF
.	TRBV27	TRBJ1-2	CASSLEGAGGYTF
.	TRBV6-2/TRBV6-3	TRBJ1-5	CASSVSGTGGLQPQHF
.	TRBV6-6	TRBJ2-3	CASSYTSGRSADTQYF
.	TRBV5-1	TRBJ1-1	CASSLGTASTEAFF
.	TRBV18	TRBJ1-1	CASSPGVGEMNTEAFF
few	TRBV27	TRBJ2-3	CASSRLAGTPDTQYF
.	TRBV6-5	TRBJ2-1	CATKLAGGNEQFF
.	TRBV5-1	TRBJ1-4	CASSRGYTNEKLFF
.	TRBV4-3	TRBJ2-5	CASSQDRAYQETQYF
.	TRBV7-3	TRBJ2-3	CASSSGLAGLTDTQYF
.	TRBV5-1	TRBJ2-3	CASSLDSGANTDTQYF
few	TRBV11-2	TRBJ2-7	CASSLLDRGDYEQYF
.	TRBV7-8	TRBJ2-7	CASSLLTSSGEQYF